One sample yielded the 16 T cell receptor beta chains listed below, sequenced in a study of blood T cell repertoires in COVID-19. TCRdb's copy holds only in-frame clones and misses some; the assay was immunoSEQ multiplex PCR. The table shows some 390,000 clones, with around 87% occurring only once. Sequencing used peripheral blood. The receptors were sampled from a woman in her sixties with COVID-19, enrolled during active disease.

The genes are TRBV7-2 and TRBJ1-1; 9 nucleotides line up with TRBD1. CDR1 SGHTA and CDR2 FQGNSA come from the germline V gene. This CDR3 spans 15 amino acids. Trimming cost V 1 base and J 4 bases; bases outside gene matches: 4. The CDR3 DNA sequence: TGTGCCAGCAGCTTAGGGGACAGGGTTTCCACTGAAGCTTTCTTT. This codes for CASSLGDRVSTEAFF.

V is TRBV19 and J is TRBJ1-6; TRBD1 is a possible D gene (6 bases). From germline, CDR1 is LNHDA and CDR2 SQIVND (reference sequence). This CDR3 region has 14 residues. Trimming removed 4 bases at V and 10 bases at J, with 14 bases between. The CDR3: CASSTQGTQSPLHF. In DNA, the CDR3 is TGTGCCAGTAGTACGCAGGGGACCCAGTCACCCCTCCACTTT.

The V and J genes are TRBV5-1 and TRBJ2-2; TRBD2 matches 9 bases. From germline, CDR1 is SGHRS and CDR2 YFSETQ. The V segment lost 5 bases and the J segment 6 bases; nucleotides outside the gene matches: 11. The CDR3 sequence is 16 residues long. The CDR3 DNA sequence: TGCGCCAGCAGGCTCCCGGGACTAGCATCTTCCGGGGAGCTGTTTTTT. It is translated as CASRLPGLASSGELFF.

This clone was seen more than once but under ten times. CDR3 DNA: TGTGCCAGCAGTCTCTATGGCTACACCTTC. It translates to CASSLYGYTF. The gene calls are TRBV6-5 and TRBJ1-2; D ambiguous. The CDR3 covers 10 residues. CDR1 MNHEY and CDR2 SVGAGI come from the germline V gene. V was trimmed by 5 bases and J by 4 bases, leaving 2 bases between them.

V gene TRBV28 combines with J gene TRBJ2-7, with 11 bases that match TRBD2. Germline V gene lookup returns CDR1 MDHEN and CDR2 SYDVKM. J was trimmed by 4 bases and V by 5 bases; bases with no gene match: 7. The CDR3 has 15 residues. The CDR3 DNA reads TGTGCCAGCAGTCTTCCGACTAGCGGGGCGTACGAGCAGTACTTC. Its translation: CASSLPTSGAYEQYF. Full variable domain (missing parts from reference TRBV28 and TRBJ2-7): DVKVTQSSRYLVKRTGEKVFLECVQDMDHENMFWYRQDPGLGLRLIYFSYDVKMKEKGDIPEGYSVSREKKERFSLILESASTNQTSMYLCASSLPTSGAYEQYFGPGTRLTVT.

V gene TRBV7-9 combines with J gene TRBJ2-2; TRBD2 matches at 10 bases. The CDR3 totals 15 residues. Germline V gene lookup returns CDR1 SEHNR and CDR2 FQNEAQ (reference sequence). The V segment lost 5 bases and the J segment 4 bases; nucleotides outside the gene matches: 4. CDR3 region: CASSLRLAGTGELFF. The CDR3 coding sequence is TGTGCCAGCAGCCTTAGACTAGCGGGCACCGGGGAGCTGTTTTTT.

DNA of the CDR3: TGTGCCAGCAGCTTATTATCCGGGGTTAATAATTCACCCCTCCACTTT. This encodes CASSLLSGVNNSPLHF. The V and J genes are TRBV7-2 and TRBJ1-6, with D hard to call. There are 16 residues in the CDR3. The V end was cut by 2 bases, the J end by 5 bases, with 13 bases between. Germline CDR1 and CDR2: SGHTA and FQGNSA. The full variable domain, in which reference TRBV7-2 and TRBJ1-6 provide the parts outside the CDR3, is GAGVSQSPSNKVTEKGKDVELRCDPISGHTALYWYRQSLGQGLEFLIYFQGNSAPDKSGLPSDRFSAERTGGSVSTLTIQRTQQEDSAVYLCASSLLSGVNNSPLHFGNGTRLTVT.

The V call is TRBV5-4, the J call TRBJ2-4; no clear D. CDR1 and CDR2 from the germline V gene are SGHNT and YYREEE (reference sequence). The CDR3 has 15 amino acids. V was clipped by 4 bases and J by 7 bases, with 18 bases between them. This CDR3 reads CASSPDRPGRNIQYF. DNA of the CDR3: TGTGCCAGCAGCCCCGACCGCCCCGGCAGGAACATTCAGTACTTC.

The V and J genes are TRBV6-6 and TRBJ1-1; 10 bases are shared with TRBD1. This CDR3 is 13 amino acids long. The trim removed 10 bases at V and 7 bases at J, leaving 9 bases unmatched. The germline V gene encodes CDR1 MNHNY and CDR2 SVGAGI (reference sequence). In nucleotides, the CDR3 is TGTGCCATACTGGACAGGGGGACGGGTGAAGCTTTCTTT. Encoded protein: CAILDRGTGEAFF.

The chain joins TRBV11-2 to TRBJ2-7; 8 bases are a match to TRBD1. From germline, CDR1 is SGHAT and CDR2 FQNNGV. V was pared by 4 bases and J by 3 bases, with 14 bases of the junction left unmatched. This CDR3 is 17 amino acids long. DNA of the CDR3: TGTGCCAGCAGCTCTAGGACAGGGCCCCAGGGGCTCTACGAGCAGTACTTC. This translates into CASSSRTGPQGLYEQYF.

This clone came up a few times. This chain joins TRBV6-2 or TRBV6-3 and TRBJ1-2; 7 bases are a match to TRBD1. The germline CDR1 and CDR2 sequences are MNHEY and SVGEGT. V lost 0 bases and J lost 3; bases outside the gene matches: 1. The CDR3 extends over 14 amino acids. CDR3 sequence reads: CASSYSQGYYGYTF. The CDR3 DNA follows: TGTGCCAGCAGTTACTCACAGGGGTACTATGGCTACACCTTC.

The CDR3 sequence is CASSLQLAYGYTF. The DNA of the CDR3 is TGTGCCAGCAGCCTACAGTTGGCATATGGCTACACCTTC. The chain couples TRBV3-1 (or the pseudogene TRBV3-2) to TRBJ1-2, with D uncertain. Trimming removed 4 bases at V and 5 bases at J, with 11 bases between. Germline CDR1 and CDR2: LGHDT and YNNKEL (reference sequence). The CDR3 has 13 residues.

This chain connects TRBV14 to TRBJ2-1, with D perhaps TRBD2 (7 bases). CDR1 and CDR2 (germline): SGHDN, FVKESK. This CDR3 contains 15 residues. The V end was cut by 5 bases, the J end by 12 bases, with 23 bases between. CDR3 in DNA: TGTGCCAGCAGCTCCCGGGGGGCGGGAGCTGGTAGGCAGTTCTTC. Amino acid sequence: CASSSRGAGAGRQFF.

The gene calls are TRBV6-5 and TRBJ1-5; 9 nucleotides match TRBD1. Germline V gene data show CDR1 as MNHEY and CDR2 as SVGAGI. The length of the CDR3 is 16 residues. V trimming: 4 bases; J trimming: 1 base; junction bases outside the gene matches: 5. CDR3 amino acids: CASSSRDRASNQPQHF. The CDR3 bases are TGTGCCAGCAGTTCCCGGGACAGGGCGAGCAATCAGCCCCAGCATTTT.

J is TRBJ1-4 and V is TRBV7-8, with TRBD1 as a possible D gene (6 bases). The CDR3 is 20 residues long. V lost 2 bases to trimming and J lost 10 bases, with 32 bases between them. Germline CDR1 and CDR2: SGHVS and FQNEAQ. The DNA of the CDR3 is TGTGCCAGCAGCTTACTTACCAAAGTGGGCAGGGGTGATACAAGAGGAAAACTGTTTTTT. Its protein is CASSLLTKVGRGDTRGKLFF.

This sequence joins TRBV2 and TRBJ1-1; no reliable D call. Germline V gene lookup returns CDR1 SNHLY and CDR2 FYNNEI. Trimming took off 7 bases at V and 3 bases at J, with 12 bases between the two ends. This CDR3 spans 13 amino acids. The CDR3 is CASTHVRDTEAFF. The CDR3 DNA is TGTGCCAGCACGCACGTTCGGGACACTGAAGCTTTCTTT. Full variable domain (remainder filled in from reference TRBV2 and TRBJ1-1): EPEVTQTPSHQVTQMGQEVILRCVPISNHLYFYWYRQILGQKVEFLVSFYNNEISEKSEIFDDQFSVERPDGSNFTLKIRSTKLEDSAMYFCASTHVRDTEAFFGQGTRLTVV.